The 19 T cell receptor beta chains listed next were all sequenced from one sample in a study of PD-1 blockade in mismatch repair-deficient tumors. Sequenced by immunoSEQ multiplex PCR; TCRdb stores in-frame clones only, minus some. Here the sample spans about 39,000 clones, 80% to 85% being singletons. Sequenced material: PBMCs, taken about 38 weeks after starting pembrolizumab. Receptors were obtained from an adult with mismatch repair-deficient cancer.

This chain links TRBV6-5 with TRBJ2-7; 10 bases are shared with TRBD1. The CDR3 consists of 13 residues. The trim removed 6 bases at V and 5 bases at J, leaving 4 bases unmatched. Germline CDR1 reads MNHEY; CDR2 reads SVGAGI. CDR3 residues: CASRRQGADEQYF. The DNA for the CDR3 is TGTGCCAGCAGAAGACAGGGGGCTGACGAGCAGTACTTC.

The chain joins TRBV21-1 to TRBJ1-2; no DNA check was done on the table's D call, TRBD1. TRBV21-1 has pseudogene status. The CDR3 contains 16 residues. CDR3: CASSKRGQGAWYGYTF. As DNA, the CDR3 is TGTGCCAGCAGCAAGAGGGGACAGGGGGCTTGGTATGGCTACACCTTC.

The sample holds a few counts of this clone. The CDR3 nucleotides read TGTGCCAGCAGGAAGGGAGGACACCCTACCTACGAGCAGTACTTC. Translating gives CASRKGGHPTYEQYF. V and J are TRBV6-5 and TRBJ2-7, with D perhaps TRBD2 (6 bases). Trimming took off 6 bases at V and 2 bases at J, with 17 bases between the two ends. The CDR3 runs to 15 residues. Germline CDR1 and CDR2: MNHEY and SVGAGI.

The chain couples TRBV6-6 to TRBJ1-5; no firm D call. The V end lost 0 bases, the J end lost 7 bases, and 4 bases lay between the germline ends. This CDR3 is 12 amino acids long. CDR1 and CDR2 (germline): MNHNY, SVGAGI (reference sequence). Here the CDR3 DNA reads TGTGCCAGCAGTTACTCCCGGCAGCCCCAGCATTTT. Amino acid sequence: CASSYSRQPQHF.

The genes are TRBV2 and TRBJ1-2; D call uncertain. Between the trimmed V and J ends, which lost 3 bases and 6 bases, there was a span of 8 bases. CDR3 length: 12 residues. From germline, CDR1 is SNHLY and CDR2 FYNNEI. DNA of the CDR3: TGTGCCAGCAGTGATCATTCAGATGGCTACACCTTC. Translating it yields CASSDHSDGYTF.

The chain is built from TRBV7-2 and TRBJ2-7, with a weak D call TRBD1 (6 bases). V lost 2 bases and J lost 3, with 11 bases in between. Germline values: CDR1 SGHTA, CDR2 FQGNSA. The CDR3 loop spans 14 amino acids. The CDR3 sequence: CASSLSQGFYEQYF. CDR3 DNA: TGTGCCAGCAGCTTAAGTCAGGGGTTCTACGAGCAGTACTTC.

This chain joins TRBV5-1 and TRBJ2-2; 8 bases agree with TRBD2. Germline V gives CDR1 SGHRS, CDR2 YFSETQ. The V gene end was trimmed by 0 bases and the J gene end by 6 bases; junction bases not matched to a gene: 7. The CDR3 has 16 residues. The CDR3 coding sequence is TGCGCCAGCAGCTTGGGGACTCATAGCGGGGCCGGGGAGCTGTTTTTT. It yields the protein CASSLGTHSGAGELFF.

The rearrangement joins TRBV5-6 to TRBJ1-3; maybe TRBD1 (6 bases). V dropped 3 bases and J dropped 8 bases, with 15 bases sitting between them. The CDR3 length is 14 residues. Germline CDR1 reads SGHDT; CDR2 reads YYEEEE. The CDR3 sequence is CASSSSGARDTIYF. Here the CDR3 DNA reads TGTGCCAGCAGCTCCTCAGGGGCACGAGACACCATATATTTT.

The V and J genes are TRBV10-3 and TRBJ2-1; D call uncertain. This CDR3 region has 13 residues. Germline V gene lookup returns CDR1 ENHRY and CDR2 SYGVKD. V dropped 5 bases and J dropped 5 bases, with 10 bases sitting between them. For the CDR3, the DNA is TGTGCCATCAGTCGGATGGGCGACAATGAGCAGTTCTTC. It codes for CAISRMGDNEQFF.

The CDR3 here is CAWTSYRDRGRGQETQYF. For the CDR3, the DNA is TGTGCCTGGACATCATACCGGGACAGGGGGAGGGGGCAAGAGACCCAGTACTTC. The rearrangement uses TRBV30 and TRBJ2-5; 11 nucleotides agree with TRBD1. Germline CDR1 GTSNPN, CDR2 SVGIG (reference sequence). Germline trimming cut 4 bases from V and 2 bases from J; bases unmatched to any gene: 15. The CDR3 length is 18 residues.

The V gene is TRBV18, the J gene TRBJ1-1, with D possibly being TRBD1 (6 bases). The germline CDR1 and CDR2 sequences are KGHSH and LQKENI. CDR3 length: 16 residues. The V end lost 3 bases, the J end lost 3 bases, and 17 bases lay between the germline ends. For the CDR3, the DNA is TGTGCCAGCTCACCCGACATTGGGGGCAGGGACACTGAAGCTTTCTTT. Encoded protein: CASSPDIGGRDTEAFF. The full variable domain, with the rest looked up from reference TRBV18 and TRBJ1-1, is NAGVMQNPRHLVRRRGQEARLRCSPMKGHSHVYWYRQLPEEGLKFMVYLQKENIIDESGMPKERFSAEFPKEGPSILRIQQVVRGDSAAYFCASSPDIGGRDTEAFFGQGTRLTVV.

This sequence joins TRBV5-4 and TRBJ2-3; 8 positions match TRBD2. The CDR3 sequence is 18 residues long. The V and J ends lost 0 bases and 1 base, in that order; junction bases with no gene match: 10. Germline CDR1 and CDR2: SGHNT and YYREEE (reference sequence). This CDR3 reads CASSLANGLAGRTDTQYF. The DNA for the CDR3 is TGTGCCAGCAGCTTGGCCAACGGCCTAGCGGGCCGCACAGATACGCAGTATTTT.

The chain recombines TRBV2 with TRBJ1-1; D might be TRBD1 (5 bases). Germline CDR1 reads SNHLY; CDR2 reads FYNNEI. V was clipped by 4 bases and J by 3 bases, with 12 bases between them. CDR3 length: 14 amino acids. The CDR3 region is CASSGRLRDTEAFF. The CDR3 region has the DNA TGTGCCAGCAGTGGCCGCCTCAGGGACACTGAAGCTTTCTTT.

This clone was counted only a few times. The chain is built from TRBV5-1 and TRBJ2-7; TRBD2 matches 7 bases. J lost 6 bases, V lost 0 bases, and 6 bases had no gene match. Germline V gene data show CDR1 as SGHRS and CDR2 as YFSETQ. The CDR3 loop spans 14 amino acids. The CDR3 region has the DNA TGCGCCAGCAGCTTGGGACTAGCCTCGGGCGAGCAGTACTTC. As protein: CASSLGLASGEQYF.

The CDR3 loop reads CASSFSRGANYGYTF. The DNA of the CDR3 is TGTGCCAGCAGCTTTAGCAGGGGGGCTAACTATGGCTACACCTTC. The chain combines TRBV5-4 with TRBJ1-2; 7 nucleotides agree with TRBD1. The length of the CDR3 is 15 residues. Looked up from germline, CDR1 is SGHNT and CDR2 is YYREEE (reference sequence). V lost 2 bases to trimming and J lost 0 bases; unmatched junction nucleotides: 4.

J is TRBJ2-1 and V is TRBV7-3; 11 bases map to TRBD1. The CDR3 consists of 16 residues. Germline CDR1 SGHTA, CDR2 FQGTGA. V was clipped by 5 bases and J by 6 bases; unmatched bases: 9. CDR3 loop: CASSPRTGGVGNEQFF. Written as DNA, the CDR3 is TGTGCCAGCAGCCCCAGGACAGGGGGCGTTGGCAATGAGCAGTTCTTC. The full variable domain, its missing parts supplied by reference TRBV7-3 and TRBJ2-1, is GAGVSQTPSNKVTEKGKYVELRCDPISGHTALYWYRQSLGQGPEFLIYFQGTGAADDSGLPNDRFFAVRPEGSVSTLKIQRTERGDSAVYLCASSPRTGGVGNEQFFGPGTRLTVL.

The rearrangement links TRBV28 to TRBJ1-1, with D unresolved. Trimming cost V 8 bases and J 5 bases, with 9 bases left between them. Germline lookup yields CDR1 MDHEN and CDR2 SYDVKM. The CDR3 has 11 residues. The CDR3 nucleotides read TGTGCCAGCGGACTGAGGACTGAAGCTTTCTTT. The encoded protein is CASGLRTEAFF.

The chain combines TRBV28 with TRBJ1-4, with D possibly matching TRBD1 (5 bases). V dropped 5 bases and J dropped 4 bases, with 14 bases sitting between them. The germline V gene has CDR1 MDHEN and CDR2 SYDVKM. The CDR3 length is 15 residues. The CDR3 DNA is TGTGCCAGCAGTACGGCAGGGTTTGTTAATGAAAAACTGTTTTTT. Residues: CASSTAGFVNEKLFF.

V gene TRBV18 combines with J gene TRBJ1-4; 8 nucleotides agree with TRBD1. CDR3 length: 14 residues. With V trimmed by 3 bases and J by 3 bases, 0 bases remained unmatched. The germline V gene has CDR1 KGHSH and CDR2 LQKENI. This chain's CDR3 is CASSPTGANEKLFF. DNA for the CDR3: TGTGCCAGCTCACCGACAGGGGCTAATGAAAAACTGTTTTTT.